Reported below is one T cell receptor (beta chain). Its antigen remains unidentified. No much larger clone is present one base from it, and per-base qualities are unavailable. This entry is derived from a study of graft-versus-host responses after intestinal transplantation (dated by TCRdb to 2020 to 2022). In the study overall: The transplants that recipients received were multivisceral, liver-intestinal, or isolated intestinal. Bulk TCR-beta CDR3 sequencing was used to track graft-versus-host and host-versus-graft alloreactive T cell clones in the graft, circulation and bone marrow after intestinal transplantation. Every recipient was given anti-thymocyte globulin induction, then maintenance tacrolimus and steroids for 3 to 4 years. To identify alloreactive clones, pre-transplant mixed lymphocyte reaction products were sequenced and then compared with unstimulated pre-transplant donor and recipient T cells. Of the 20 to 30 intestinal transplant recipients enrolled in the cohort, one of whom was a retransplant, a few patients without pretransplant specimens were excluded. A peak of at least 4% donor T cells among recipient peripheral blood mononuclear cells was the definition used for donor T cell macrochimerism. Rather than being sequenced by the commercial service, samples from a few later patients were sequenced in-house on an Illumina MiSeq and processed with MiXCR.

The library was made by the immunoSEQ multiplex PCR assay. For most patients, genomic DNA was isolated with the Qiagen DNeasy Blood and Tissue Kit and sent frozen to Adaptive Biotechnologies for TCR sequencing. For most patients, genomic DNA was subjected to high-throughput TCR-beta CDR3 sequencing by Adaptive Biotechnologies. The study's own analysis went as follows. TCR sequencing data were retrieved from Adaptive's ImmunoSEQ software for around 18 patients, whereas a few other patients were processed with MiXCR and VDJtools. To correct CD4 versus CD8 sorting errors, sequences present in both subsets at a frequency ratio below 5:1 were removed. CDR3 nucleotide sequences shared between donor and recipient were removed because the origin of such sequences could not be assigned. To be classed as alloreactive, a clone needed at least 2-fold expansion over unstimulated cells and a minimum CFSE-low frequency of 0.002% (template counts) or 0.001% (read counts). Clones were considered mappable if detected in sequenced pre-transplant spleen, lymph node, or MLR CFSE-low populations of the donor or recipient. Cumulative frequency of alloreactive clones was calculated as a percentage of all sequences weighted by copy number. TCRdb took over this immuneACCESS table, retaining in-frame rearrangements with V and J assigned. Such tables are incomplete; in checked studies, under half of the missing clones stem from an unresolved V gene, and the remainder is unexplained. That table furnishes V, J and clone size, whereas the DNA furnished D and trimming. Counted in this sample were some 50,000 clones; about 81% of them appeared once. The ten biggest clones cover about 0.42% of the sample.

Overall study outcomes, separate from this receptor: GvH clones were detected in recipient bone marrow, and some of these GvH clones were observed earlier in ileal mucosa or blood, consistent with an intestinal mucosal origin. Early after transplant, declines in HvG clones were associated with peak levels of circulating GvH clones. Conclusions were limited by the relatively low number and heterogeneity of intestinal transplant patients. High GvH to HvG T cell clonal ratios were observed in the allografts of patients with donor T cell macrochimerism.

V was cut back by 3 bases and J by 1 base, leaving a gap of 6 bases between them. The germline V gene sets CDR1 to KGHSH and CDR2 to LQKENI. Its CDR3 holds 13 amino acids, cysteine through phenylalanine. The read is trimmed to its CDR3 DNA, 39 bases read in frame from base 1. In light of the paper, this sample's time point label describes: cells obtained before transplantation from donor or recipient. CD3+CD4+ and CD3+CD8+ populations were FACS-sorted from unstimulated pre-transplant donor and recipient cells taken from spleen or lymph nodes. The material sequenced was unstimulated CD4+ T cells sorted from spleen or lymph node cells, taken before transplant. This receptor was taken from a human donor who was the organ donor for an intestinal transplant. The sequence is built from TRBV18 and TRBJ1-1; TRBD1 could be the D gene, as 5 bases match. This receptor has the CDR3 CASSPQGNTEAFF. The sequenced DNA is TGTGCCAGCTCACCTCAGGGGAACACTGAAGCTTTCTTT.